These 7 T cell receptor beta chains share one sample of origin, sequenced in a study of CD8+ T cells in alopecia areata. Reverse transcription of extracted RNA yielded cDNA, which provided the sequencing template. Profiled with immunoSEQ multiplex PCR; TCRdb holds only in-frame clones, not every one. Of 110,000 to 150,000 clones in the sample, approximately 56% were seen once. Sequencing used CD8+ T cells sorted from blood. The receptor set was obtained from a human donor in good health.

V and J are TRBV28 and TRBJ2-5; perhaps TRBD1 as D (7 bases). Germline V gives CDR1 MDHEN, CDR2 SYDVKM. The CDR3 totals 18 residues. The V end lost 4 bases, the J end lost 4 bases, and 25 bases lay between the germline ends. CDR3 nucleotide sequence: TGTGCCAGCAGTTCCTTCTCCGCGGAGGGGGCGACTGTAGAGACCCAGTACTTC. This gives the protein CASSSFSAEGATVETQYF.

This clone was observed a few times. This chain joins TRBV6-5 and TRBJ1-4; 7 bases agree with TRBD1. The CDR3 totals 15 residues. CDR1 is MNHEY and CDR2 is SVGAGI in the germline V gene. Trimming at V came to 0 bases and at J to 6 bases, leaving 4 bases not matched to a gene. CDR3 nucleotides: TGTGCCAGCAGTTACTCGACAGGGTTTCATGAAAAACTGTTTTTT. It codes for CASSYSTGFHEKLFF.

CDR3 region: CASSFQYSGRATNEQFF. CDR3 DNA sequence: TGTGCCAGCAGCTTTCAGTATAGCGGGAGGGCCACCAATGAGCAGTTCTTC. The chain recombines TRBV5-6 with TRBJ2-1, with TRBD2 identical over 11 bases. Germline CDR1 SGHDT, CDR2 YYEEEE. Losses at the gene ends were 2 bases for V and 6 bases for J; bases not matched to a gene: 10. This CDR3 region has 17 residues. Full variable domain (missing parts from reference TRBV5-6 and TRBJ2-1): DAGVTQSPTHLIKTRGQQVTLRCSPKSGHDTVSWYQQALGQGPQFIFQYYEEEERQRGNFPDRFSGHQFPNYSSELNVNALLLGDSALYLCASSFQYSGRATNEQFFGPGTRLTVL.

The rearrangement joins TRBV6-1 to TRBJ2-7; no clear D. Germline lookup yields CDR1 MNHNS and CDR2 SASEGT. The CDR3 is made up of 13 amino acids. V shed 1 base and J shed 7 bases, with 11 bases lying between them. The CDR3 sequence: CASSEVPISEQYF. The CDR3 bases are TGTGCCAGCAGTGAAGTTCCAATTTCGGAGCAGTACTTC.

The J gene is TRBJ2-7, the V gene TRBV6-5; D perhaps matches TRBD2 (6 bases). CDR3 length: 14 residues. Germline V CDR1 and CDR2: MNHEY, SVGAGI. The V and J ends lost 0 bases and 7 bases respectively, with 13 bases between them. CDR3 coding DNA: TGTGCCAGCAGTTACTCGACCGGGGGAGGTGAGCAGTACTTC. This sequence encodes CASSYSTGGGEQYF.

This chain uses TRBV6-5 with TRBJ2-7, with D perhaps given as TRBD1 or TRBD2 (7 bases each). V shed 5 bases and J shed 6 bases, with 17 bases lying between them. The CDR3 totals 14 residues. Germline CDR1 and CDR2: MNHEY and SVGAGI. The CDR3 nucleotides are TGTGCCAGCAGTCCTCGGGGAGGGGGCTCCGAGCAGTACTTC. Its protein product is CASSPRGGGSEQYF.

Only one count was recorded for this clone. V usage is TRBV6-1 and J usage is TRBJ2-7; D ambiguous. This CDR3 spans 11 amino acids. The germline V and J ends were trimmed by 10 bases and 6 bases, with 13 bases remaining between them. CDR1 is MNHNS and CDR2 is SASEGT in the germline V gene. The CDR3 region has the DNA TGTGCCACCCAGCTGGGATTCGAGCAGTACTTC. As protein: CATQLGFEQYF.